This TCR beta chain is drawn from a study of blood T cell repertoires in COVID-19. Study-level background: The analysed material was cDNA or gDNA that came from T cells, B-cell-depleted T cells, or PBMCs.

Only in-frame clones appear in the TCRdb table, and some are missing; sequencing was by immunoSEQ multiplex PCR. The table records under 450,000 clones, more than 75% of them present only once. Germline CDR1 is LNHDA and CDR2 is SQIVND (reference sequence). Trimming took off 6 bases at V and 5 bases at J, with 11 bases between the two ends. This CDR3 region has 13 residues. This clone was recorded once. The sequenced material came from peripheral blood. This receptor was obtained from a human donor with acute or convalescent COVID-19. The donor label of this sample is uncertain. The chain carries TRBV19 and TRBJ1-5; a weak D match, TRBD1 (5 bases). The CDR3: CASSDTGDQPQHF. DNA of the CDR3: TGTGCCAGTAGCGATACAGGAGATCAGCCCCAGCATTTT. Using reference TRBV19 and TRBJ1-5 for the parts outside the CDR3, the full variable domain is DGGITQSPKYLFRKEGQNVTLSCEQNLNHDAMYWYRQDPGQGLRLIYYSQIVNDFQKGDIAEGYSVSREKKESFPLTVTSAQKNPTAFYLCASSDTGDQPQHFGDGTRLSIL.